Many counts were recorded for the clone carrying this T cell receptor beta chain. Its cognate antigen is unknown. Germline assignment: CDR1 MGHRA and CDR2 YSYEKL. The V segment lost 4 bases and the J segment 4 bases; nucleotides outside the gene matches: 4. The CDR3 contains 14 residues. This specimen belongs to a study of T cells in Graves' hyperthyroidism and ophthalmopathy. Study as a whole: Peripheral blood collection took place at initial diagnosis, before any treatment.

Findings and caveats of the study: Model predictions of ophthalmopathy came a median approximately 6.2 months before onset.

The investigators amplified TCR beta CDR3 regions from RNA transcripts. HTBI primers were used for first-round RT-PCR of the TCR CDR3. TCRdb reprocessed the multiplex PCR reads with MiXCR, giving one entry per CDR3 protein. The table lists some 460,000 distinct CDR3 sequences, 15% to 17% of them singletons. The sample comprised blood. V gene TRBV4-1 combines with J gene TRBJ2-1; 7 bases align to TRBD1. This receptor was obtained from a woman between 18 and 30 years old with Graves' hyperthyroidism. Written as DNA, the CDR3 is TGCGCCAGCAGCCTCGACAGGGTGTACAATGAGCAGTTCTTC. Its protein is CASSLDRVYNEQFF.